This entry lists 22 T cell receptor beta chains sequenced from one sample in a study of T cell responses to AZD1222 COVID-19 vaccine. The assay was immunoSEQ multiplex PCR, and TCRdb's table has in-frame clones only and misses some. Of 80,000 to 100,000 clones listed, roughly 91% are singletons. The sequenced sample was peripheral blood, obtained 28 days after the second AZD1222 dose. The receptors derive from an adult who received the AZD1222 COVID-19 vaccine.

The gene calls are TRBV10-3 and TRBJ1-6; D is possibly TRBD1 (5 bases). Germline assignment: CDR1 ENHRY and CDR2 SYGVKD. V lost 10 bases, J lost 7 bases, and 11 bases lay in between. This CDR3 comprises 12 residues. CDR3 coding DNA: TGTGCCACCCGGGGCGGGAATTCACCCCTCCACTTT. Amino acids: CATRGGNSPLHF.

V gene TRBV5-6 combines with J gene TRBJ1-1; 7 nucleotides line up with TRBD1. Germline V CDR1 and CDR2: SGHDT, YYEEEE. There are 15 residues in the CDR3. Trimming at V came to 1 base and at J to 3 bases, leaving 6 bases not matched to a gene. The CDR3 loop is CASSLIGGSDTEAFF. CDR3 nucleotides: TGTGCCAGCAGCTTGATAGGGGGCAGCGACACTGAAGCTTTCTTT.

The CDR3 protein is CASSQRDFNRASYGYTF. The CDR3 DNA reads as TGTGCCAGCAGCCAAAGGGACTTCAACAGGGCGTCCTATGGCTACACCTTC. This sequence joins TRBV4-2 and TRBJ1-2; the D gene is possibly TRBD1 (6 bases). The CDR3 contains 17 residues. Germline V gene lookup returns CDR1 LGHNA and CDR2 YNFKEQ. V shed 2 bases and J shed 4 bases, with 20 bases lying between them.

The chain links TRBV25-1 to TRBJ2-7; 8 bases match TRBD1. V shed 1 base, J shed 2 bases, and the junction held 7 bases outside the gene matches. Per the germline V gene, CDR1 is MGHDK and CDR2 is SYGVNS. The CDR3 is made up of 16 amino acids. Here the CDR3 DNA reads TGTGCCAGCAGTGAATCAGGCAGGGGGCGCACCTACGAGCAGTACTTC. It translates to CASSESGRGRTYEQYF.

This clone was observed a single time. The V gene is TRBV4-2, the J gene TRBJ1-5, with TRBD1 matching over 7 bases. The J segment lost 6 bases and the V segment lost 0 bases, leaving 5 bases of the junction unmatched. The germline V gene has CDR1 LGHNA and CDR2 YNFKEQ. This CDR3 has 15 amino acids. CDR3 residues: CASSQDLNRGQPQHF. DNA of the CDR3: TGTGCCAGCAGCCAAGATCTGAACAGGGGTCAGCCCCAGCATTTT.

The gene calls are TRBV5-1 and TRBJ2-5; 7 nucleotides align to TRBD1. J lost 2 bases, V lost 3 bases, and 10 bases had no gene match. From germline, CDR1 is SGHRS and CDR2 YFSETQ. The CDR3 totals 16 residues. CDR3 sequence reads: CASSSSGQAHQETQYF. In DNA form, the CDR3 reads TGCGCCAGCAGCTCGTCCGGACAGGCACATCAAGAGACCCAGTACTTC.

The chain recombines TRBV10-3 with TRBJ1-5; tentative D call: TRBD1 (6 bases). The CDR3 runs 14 residues. V lost 6 bases, J lost 5 bases, and 14 bases lay in between. Germline V gene sequence: CDR1 ENHRY, CDR2 SYGVKD. The DNA of the CDR3 is TGTGCCATCAGCCCGGGGGCGATGGATCAGCCCCAGCATTTT. It encodes CAISPGAMDQPQHF.

The CDR3 region has the DNA TGTGCCAGCAGTTCTGGACGGGTAATAAGGGTCTCTGGAAACACCATATATTTT. It encodes CASSSGRVIRVSGNTIYF. V and J are TRBV2 and TRBJ1-3; D is unclear. The V end lost 5 bases, the J end lost 0 bases, and 20 bases lay between the germline ends. CDR1 SNHLY and CDR2 FYNNEI come from the germline V gene. CDR3 length: 18 residues.

The chain joins TRBV4-1 to TRBJ2-5; TRBD1 matches at 7 bases. The CDR3 contains 16 residues. The germline V gene encodes CDR1 MGHRA and CDR2 YSYEKL. J gave up 5 bases and V 4 bases, and 13 bases lay outside the gene matches. CDR3: CASSRDVTGTKETQYF. CDR3 bases: TGCGCCAGCAGCCGGGACGTGACAGGGACCAAGGAGACCCAGTACTTC.

The rearrangement joins TRBV7-9 to TRBJ1-4; D might be TRBD1 (5 bases). The germline V gene encodes CDR1 SEHNR and CDR2 FQNEAQ (reference sequence). The CDR3 has 14 amino acids. Trimming removed 5 bases from V and 8 bases from J, with 15 bases in between. The CDR3, as DNA: TGTGCCAGCAGCAACCACGGGGACGCGGAAAAACTGTTTTTT. This codes for CASSNHGDAEKLFF.

This chain connects TRBV5-1 to TRBJ2-3; TRBD1 agrees at 9 bases. Unmatched junction bases numbered 4, after V lost 4 bases and J lost 1 base. Germline lookup yields CDR1 SGHRS and CDR2 YFSETQ. The CDR3 is 15 amino acids. In nucleotides, the CDR3 is TGCGCCAGCAGCCTGGGACAGGGTGGCACAGATACGCAGTATTTT. It specifies CASSLGQGGTDTQYF.

The V and J genes are TRBV7-9 and TRBJ2-7; perhaps TRBD2 as D (5 bases). The germline CDR1 and CDR2 sequences are SEHNR and FQNEAQ (reference sequence). V lost 1 base and J lost 0, with 13 bases in between. The CDR3 consists of 16 residues. The CDR3 region is CASSLGWTSSSYEQYF. The CDR3 DNA sequence: TGTGCCAGCAGCTTAGGTTGGACTTCCAGCTCCTACGAGCAGTACTTC. Full variable domain (remainder filled in from reference TRBV7-9 and TRBJ2-7): DTGVSQNPRHKITKRGQNVTFRCDPISEHNRLYWYRQTLGQGPEFLTYFQNEAQLEKSRLLSDRFSAERPKGSFSTLEIQRTEQGDSAMYLCASSLGWTSSSYEQYFGPGTRLTVT.

The V gene is TRBV29-1, the J gene TRBJ2-5; D possibly corresponds to TRBD2 (5 bases). Between the trimmed V and J ends, which lost 3 bases and 2 bases, there was a span of 13 bases. CDR3 length equals 14 residues. Germline lookup yields CDR1 SQVTM and CDR2 ANQGSEA. The DNA for the CDR3 is TGCAGCGTTGATACCCTCGGCGGGCAAGAGACCCAGTACTTC. Protein product: CSVDTLGGQETQYF.

On this clone: Other DNA sequences within the sample encode an identical CDR3. V usage is TRBV19 and J usage is TRBJ1-1, with TRBD1 matching over 11 bases. This CDR3 has 14 amino acids. J was trimmed by 5 bases and V by 5 bases; bases with no gene match: 4. Germline V gene sequence: CDR1 LNHDA, CDR2 SQIVND (reference sequence). Here the CDR3 reads CASSLGQGDTEAFF. DNA for the CDR3: TGTGCCAGTAGTTTGGGACAGGGGGATACTGAAGCTTTCTTT.

V is TRBV5-1 and J is TRBJ1-5; no definite D call. Germline values: CDR1 SGHRS, CDR2 YFSETQ. The CDR3 spans 13 residues. Trimming removed 4 bases from V and 6 bases from J, with 11 bases in between. CDR3 DNA sequence: TGCGCCAGCAGCCTCGGGGAGAGTCAGCCCCAGCATTTT. This codes for CASSLGESQPQHF.

The chain employs TRBV7-2 and TRBJ2-2; D possibly corresponds to TRBD1 (6 bases). Germline V gene data show CDR1 as SGHTA and CDR2 as FQGNSA. The V gene lost 6 bases and the J gene lost 5 bases, with 13 bases spanning the gap. CDR3 length: 14 amino acids. As DNA, the CDR3 is TGTGCCAGCAGTCAACAAGGGACAACCGGGGAGCTGTTTTTT. Amino acids: CASSQQGTTGELFF.

V gene TRBV29-1 combines with J gene TRBJ1-1, with a weak D call TRBD1 (5 bases). The CDR3 is 13 residues long. Trimming shortened V by 4 bases and J by 2 bases, and 11 bases separated the two germline ends. Germline lookup yields CDR1 SQVTM and CDR2 ANQGSEA. The CDR3 protein is CSVGRGSNTEAFF. The CDR3 DNA reads TGCAGCGTTGGACGGGGGTCAAACACTGAAGCTTTCTTT.

This chain connects TRBV6-5 to TRBJ1-1, with D tentatively TRBD1 (5 bases). Germline V gene lookup returns CDR1 MNHEY and CDR2 SVGAGI. The CDR3 extends over 15 amino acids. The V gene lost 2 bases and the J gene lost 0 bases, with 10 bases spanning the gap. Here the CDR3 DNA reads TGTGCCAGCAGTTACGCAGGGAGCATGAACACTGAAGCTTTCTTT. Translated: CASSYAGSMNTEAFF.

This chain's CDR3 is CASSASGTTFRSEKLFF. The CDR3 bases are TGTGCCAGTAGTGCTTCTGGGACAACATTTAGAAGCGAAAAACTGTTTTTT. The gene calls are TRBV19 and TRBJ1-4; the D gene is possibly TRBD1 (6 bases). CDR1 is LNHDA and CDR2 is SQIVND in the germline V gene (reference sequence). CDR3 length: 17 residues. The V end was cut by 5 bases, the J end by 8 bases, with 24 bases between.

The genes are TRBV2 and TRBJ1-3, with unresolved D. CDR1 SNHLY and CDR2 FYNNEI come from the germline V gene. The CDR3 contains 15 residues. The germline V and J ends were trimmed by 2 bases and 0 bases, with 8 bases remaining between them. CDR3 nucleotide sequence: TGTGCCAGCAGTGAAACACGGAGCTCTGGAAACACCATATATTTT. The encoded protein is CASSETRSSGNTIYF.

The table lists this clone with a count of one. The J gene is TRBJ1-2, the V gene TRBV7-9; D gene unclear. This CDR3 region has 12 residues. CDR1 and CDR2 from the germline V gene are SEHNR and FQNEAQ (reference sequence). Trimming cost V 4 bases and J 7 bases, with 10 bases left between them. CDR3 sequence (DNA): TGTGCCAGCAGCTCCATTGGGAGTGGCTACACCTTC. Its translation is CASSSIGSGYTF.

The genes are TRBV5-1 and TRBJ1-5; maybe TRBD1 (5 bases). The CDR3 has 17 amino acids. Trimming pared 0 bases from V and 7 bases from J, leaving 20 bases between. Looked up from germline, CDR1 is SGHRS and CDR2 is YFSETQ. The CDR3 DNA sequence: TGCGCCAGCAGCTTGGCTCTTGCCAGGGACTATGAACAGCCCCAGCATTTT. It encodes CASSLALARDYEQPQHF.